The source of this T cell receptor (beta chain) is a study of cytomegalovirus exposure and HLA in healthy donors. Sequencing was performed with immunoSEQ multiplex PCR; in TCRdb, only in-frame clones are kept and a portion is missing. The sample holds over 250,000 clones, 70% to 90% seen once. The sequence came from a woman under 30 in good health and CMV-seronegative. The sequencing input was PBMCs.

The CDR3 region is CASSLRDRDEQYF. Written as DNA, the CDR3 is TGTGCCAGCAGTTTACGCGACAGGGACGAGCAGTACTTC. This sequence joins TRBV28 and TRBJ2-7; 7 bases fit TRBD1. CDR1 and CDR2 (germline): MDHEN, SYDVKM. The ends lost 2 bases at V and 5 bases at J; junction bases unmatched: 3. The CDR3 contains 13 residues.